This TCR beta chain was profiled in a study of shared clonotypes between healthy human individuals. Study background: Contributing individuals were a couple of females and three males aged 18 to 49.

In the case of this clone: Its target is unknown.

Trimming took off 1 base at V and 4 bases at J, with 14 bases between the two ends. The CDR3 spans 16 residues. Germline loops: CDR1 MNHNS, CDR2 SASEGT. Sequencing used immunoSEQ multiplex PCR; TCRdb keeps in-frame clones, though not all of them. The sample carries 1.5 million to 2.5 million clones, less than 95% recorded once. The study's findings and limits: Shared clonotypes: 4.5% to 6% naive CD4, around 3.4% naive CD8, 2% to 2.5% memory CD4, approximately 0.41% memory CD8.

Positively selected for CCR7, the CD45RO-negative cells used as naive CD8 cells excluded terminally differentiated effector memory CD45RA+ cells. The sequence was collected from a man younger than 35 in good health. Source material: naive CD8+ T cells sorted from blood. V and J are TRBV6-1 and TRBJ2-1; unclear D gene. CDR3 sequence reads: CASSEESDPRYNEQFF. The CDR3 DNA reads TGTGCCAGCAGTGAAGAGTCCGACCCTAGGTACAATGAGCAGTTCTTC.